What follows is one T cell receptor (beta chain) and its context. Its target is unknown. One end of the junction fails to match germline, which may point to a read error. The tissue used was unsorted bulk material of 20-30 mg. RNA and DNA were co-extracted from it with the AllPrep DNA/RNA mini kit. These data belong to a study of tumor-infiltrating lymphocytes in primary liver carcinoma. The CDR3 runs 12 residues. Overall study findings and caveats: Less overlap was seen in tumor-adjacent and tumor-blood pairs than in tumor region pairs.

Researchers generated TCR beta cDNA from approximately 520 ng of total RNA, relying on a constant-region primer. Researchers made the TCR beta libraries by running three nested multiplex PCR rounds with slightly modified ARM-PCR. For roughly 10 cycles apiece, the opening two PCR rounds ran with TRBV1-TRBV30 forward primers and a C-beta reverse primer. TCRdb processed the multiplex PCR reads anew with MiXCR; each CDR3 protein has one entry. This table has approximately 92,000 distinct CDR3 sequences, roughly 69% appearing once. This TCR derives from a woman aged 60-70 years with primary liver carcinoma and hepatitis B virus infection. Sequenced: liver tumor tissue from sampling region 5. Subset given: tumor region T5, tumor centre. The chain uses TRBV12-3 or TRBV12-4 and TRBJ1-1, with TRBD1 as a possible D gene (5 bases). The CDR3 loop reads CASSSGNSEPFF. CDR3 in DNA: TGTGCCAGCAGTTCAGGGAACAGTGAACCTTTCTTT.